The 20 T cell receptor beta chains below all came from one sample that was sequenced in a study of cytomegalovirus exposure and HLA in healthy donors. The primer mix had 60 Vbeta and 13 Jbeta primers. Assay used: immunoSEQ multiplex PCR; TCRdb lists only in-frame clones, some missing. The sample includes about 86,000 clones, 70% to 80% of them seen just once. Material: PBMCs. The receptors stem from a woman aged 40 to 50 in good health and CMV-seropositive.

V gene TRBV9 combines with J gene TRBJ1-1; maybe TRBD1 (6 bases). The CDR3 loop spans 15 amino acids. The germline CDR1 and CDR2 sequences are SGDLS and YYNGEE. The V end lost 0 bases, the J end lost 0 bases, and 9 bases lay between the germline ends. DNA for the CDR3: TGTGCCAGCAGCGTAGGTGGACAGTTGAACACTGAAGCTTTCTTT. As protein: CASSVGGQLNTEAFF.

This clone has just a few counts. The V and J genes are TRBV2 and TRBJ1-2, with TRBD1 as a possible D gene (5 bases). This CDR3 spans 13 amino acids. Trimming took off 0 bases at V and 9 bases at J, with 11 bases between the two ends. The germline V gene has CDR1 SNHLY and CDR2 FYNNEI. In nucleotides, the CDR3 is TGTGCCAGCAGTGAAGCGCCGCGGGACCGCTACACCTTC. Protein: CASSEAPRDRYTF.

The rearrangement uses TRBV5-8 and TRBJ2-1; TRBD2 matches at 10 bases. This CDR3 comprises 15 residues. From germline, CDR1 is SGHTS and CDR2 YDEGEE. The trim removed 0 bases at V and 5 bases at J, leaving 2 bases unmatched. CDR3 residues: CASSLVLAGNNEQFF. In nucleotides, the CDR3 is TGTGCCAGCAGCTTGGTACTAGCGGGAAACAATGAGCAGTTCTTC.

Here the CDR3 DNA reads TGTGCCATCAGTCGACAGGGGTCTGGAAACACCATATATTTT. Protein sequence: CAISRQGSGNTIYF. The chain recombines TRBV10-3 with TRBJ1-3; 8 bases match TRBD1. V was pared by 5 bases and J by 1 base, with 1 base of the junction left unmatched. This CDR3 is 14 amino acids long. CDR1 is ENHRY and CDR2 is SYGVKD in the germline V gene.

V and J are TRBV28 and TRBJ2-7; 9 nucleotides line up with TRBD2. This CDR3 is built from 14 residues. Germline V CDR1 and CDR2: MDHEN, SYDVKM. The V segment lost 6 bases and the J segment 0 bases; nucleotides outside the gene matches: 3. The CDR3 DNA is TGTGCCAGCAGGGCTAGCGGGGTCTCCTACGAGCAGTACTTC. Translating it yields CASRASGVSYEQYF.

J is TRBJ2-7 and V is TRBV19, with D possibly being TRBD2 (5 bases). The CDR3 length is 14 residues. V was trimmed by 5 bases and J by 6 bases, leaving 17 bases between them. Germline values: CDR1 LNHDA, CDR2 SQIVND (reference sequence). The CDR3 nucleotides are TGTGCCAGTAGTCCGGAGGCTAGCTACTCCGAGCAGTACTTC. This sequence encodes CASSPEASYSEQYF.

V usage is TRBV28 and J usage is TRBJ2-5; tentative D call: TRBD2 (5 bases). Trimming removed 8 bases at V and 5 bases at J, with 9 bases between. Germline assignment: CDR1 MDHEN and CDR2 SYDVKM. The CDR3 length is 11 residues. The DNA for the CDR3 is TGTGCCAGCCTGCGGAGGGAGACCCAGTACTTC. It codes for CASLRRETQYF.

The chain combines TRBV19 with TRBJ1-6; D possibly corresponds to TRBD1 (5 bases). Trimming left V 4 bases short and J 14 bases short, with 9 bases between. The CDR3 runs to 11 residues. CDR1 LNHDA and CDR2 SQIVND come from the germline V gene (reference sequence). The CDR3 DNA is TGTGCCAGTAGTACAGGGAGGTCCCTCCACTTT. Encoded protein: CASSTGRSLHF.

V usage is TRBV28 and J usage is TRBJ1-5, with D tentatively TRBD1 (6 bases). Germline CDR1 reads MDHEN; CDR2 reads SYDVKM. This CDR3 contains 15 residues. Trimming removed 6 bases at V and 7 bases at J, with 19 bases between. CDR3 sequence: CASSAPTGSRQPQHF. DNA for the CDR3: TGTGCCAGCAGCGCCCCCACAGGGTCGAGGCAGCCCCAGCATTTT.

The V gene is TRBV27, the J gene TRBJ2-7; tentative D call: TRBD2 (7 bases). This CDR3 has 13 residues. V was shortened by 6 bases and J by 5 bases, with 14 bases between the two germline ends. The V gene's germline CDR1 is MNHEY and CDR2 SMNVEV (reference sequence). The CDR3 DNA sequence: TGTGCCAGCAGAGTCGCGGGGGCCGACGAGCAGTACTTC. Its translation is CASRVAGADEQYF.

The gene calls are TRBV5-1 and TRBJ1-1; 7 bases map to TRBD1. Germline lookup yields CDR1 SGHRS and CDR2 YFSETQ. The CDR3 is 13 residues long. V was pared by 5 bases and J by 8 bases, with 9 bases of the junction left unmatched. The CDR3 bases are TGCGCCAGCAGGAGCCCGACAGGGACCGAAGCTTTCTTT. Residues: CASRSPTGTEAFF.

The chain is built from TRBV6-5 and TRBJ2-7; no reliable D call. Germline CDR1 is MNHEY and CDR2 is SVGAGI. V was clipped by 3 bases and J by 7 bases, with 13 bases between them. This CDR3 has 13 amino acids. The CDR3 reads CASSYLVGVEQYF. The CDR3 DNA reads TGTGCCAGCAGTTATTTGGTAGGAGTTGAGCAGTACTTC.

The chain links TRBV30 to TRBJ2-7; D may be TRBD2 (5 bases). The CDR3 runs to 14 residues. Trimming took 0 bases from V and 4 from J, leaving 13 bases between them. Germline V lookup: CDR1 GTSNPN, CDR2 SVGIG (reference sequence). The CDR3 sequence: CAWSVGLAAYEQYF. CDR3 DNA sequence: TGTGCCTGGAGTGTAGGTCTAGCCGCATACGAGCAGTACTTC.

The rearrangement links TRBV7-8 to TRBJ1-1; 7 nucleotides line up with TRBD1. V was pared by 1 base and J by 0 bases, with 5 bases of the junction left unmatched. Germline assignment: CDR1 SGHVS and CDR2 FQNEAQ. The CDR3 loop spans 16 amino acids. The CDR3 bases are TGTGCCAGCAGCTTAGAGCCGGGACAGATGAACACTGAAGCTTTCTTT. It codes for CASSLEPGQMNTEAFF.

The CDR3 DNA sequence: TGTGCCAGCAGCCGTAGTGCCGGGGTTCGTTTGGAGTACTTC. This gives the protein CASSRSAGVRLEYF. The V and J genes are TRBV7-2 and TRBJ2-4, with a tentative D call TRBD2 (5 bases). The V gene's germline CDR1 is SGHTA and CDR2 FQGNSA. Trimming shortened V by 5 bases and J by 14 bases, and 22 bases separated the two germline ends. CDR3 length: 14 amino acids.

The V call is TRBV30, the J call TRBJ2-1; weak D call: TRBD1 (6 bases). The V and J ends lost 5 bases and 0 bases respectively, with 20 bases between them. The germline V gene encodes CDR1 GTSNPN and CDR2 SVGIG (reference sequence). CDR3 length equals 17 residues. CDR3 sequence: CAWVGTNQGSSYNEQFF. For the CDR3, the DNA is TGTGCCTGGGTCGGGACAAATCAGGGTAGCTCCTACAATGAGCAGTTCTTC.

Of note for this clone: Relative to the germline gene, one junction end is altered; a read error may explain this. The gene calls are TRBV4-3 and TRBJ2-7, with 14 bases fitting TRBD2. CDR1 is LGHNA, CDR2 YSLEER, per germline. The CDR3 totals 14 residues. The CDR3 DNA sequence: TGCGCCAGCAGCCGTTTCGGGACTAGCGGGAGTAGGGACTTC. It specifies CASSRFGTSGSRDF.

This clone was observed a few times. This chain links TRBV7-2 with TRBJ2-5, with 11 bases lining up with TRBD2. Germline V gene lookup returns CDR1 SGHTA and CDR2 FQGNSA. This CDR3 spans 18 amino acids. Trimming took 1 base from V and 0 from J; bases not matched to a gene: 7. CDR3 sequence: CASSLVSLLAGDQETQYF. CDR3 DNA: TGTGCCAGCAGCTTAGTAAGCCTACTAGCGGGGGACCAAGAGACCCAGTACTTC.

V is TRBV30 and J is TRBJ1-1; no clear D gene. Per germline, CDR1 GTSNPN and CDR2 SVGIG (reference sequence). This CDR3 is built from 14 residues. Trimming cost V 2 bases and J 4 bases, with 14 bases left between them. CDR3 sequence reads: CAWSPSWGGTEAFF. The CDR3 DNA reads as TGTGCCTGGAGTCCCTCATGGGGAGGCACTGAAGCTTTCTTT.

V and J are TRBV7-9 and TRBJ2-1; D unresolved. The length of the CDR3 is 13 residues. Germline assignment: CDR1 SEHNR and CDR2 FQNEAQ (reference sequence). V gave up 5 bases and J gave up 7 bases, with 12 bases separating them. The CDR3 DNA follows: TGTGCCAGCAGCCTCGTAGAGAGGAATGAGCAGTTCTTC. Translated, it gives CASSLVERNEQFF.